This TCR beta chain was profiled in a study of shared clonotypes between healthy human individuals. Turning to the study itself: Each donor had three CD4 naive, three CD4 memory, two CD8 naive and one CD8 memory plate. Overall study findings and caveats: On the whole, naive subsets had larger estimated richness than memory subsets had.

Trimming stripped 8 bases from V and 1 base from J, with 15 bases between. The germline V gene has CDR1 MDHEN and CDR2 SYDVKM. The CDR3 extends over 15 amino acids. Several immunoSEQ 96-well plates shared each subset's DNA, each plate a replicate. Replicate sorted-subset PCRs were loaded with around 210 ng DNA, tens of thousands of T cell genomes. Some clones are missing from TCRdb's copy, which holds only in-frame ones; the method was immunoSEQ multiplex PCR. The sample has about 520,000 clones; approximately 94% are singletons. As regards this clone: Its antigen is currently unknown.

The material sequenced was naive CD4+ T cells sorted from blood. As to subset: CD45RA+ positively selected. The receptor was derived from a woman under 40 in good health. The chain links TRBV28 to TRBJ1-3; D may be TRBD1 (5 bases). The CDR3 loop reads CASYWGRASGNTIYF. CDR3 nucleotide sequence: TGTGCCAGCTACTGGGGGAGGGCGTCTGGAAACACCATATATTTT.